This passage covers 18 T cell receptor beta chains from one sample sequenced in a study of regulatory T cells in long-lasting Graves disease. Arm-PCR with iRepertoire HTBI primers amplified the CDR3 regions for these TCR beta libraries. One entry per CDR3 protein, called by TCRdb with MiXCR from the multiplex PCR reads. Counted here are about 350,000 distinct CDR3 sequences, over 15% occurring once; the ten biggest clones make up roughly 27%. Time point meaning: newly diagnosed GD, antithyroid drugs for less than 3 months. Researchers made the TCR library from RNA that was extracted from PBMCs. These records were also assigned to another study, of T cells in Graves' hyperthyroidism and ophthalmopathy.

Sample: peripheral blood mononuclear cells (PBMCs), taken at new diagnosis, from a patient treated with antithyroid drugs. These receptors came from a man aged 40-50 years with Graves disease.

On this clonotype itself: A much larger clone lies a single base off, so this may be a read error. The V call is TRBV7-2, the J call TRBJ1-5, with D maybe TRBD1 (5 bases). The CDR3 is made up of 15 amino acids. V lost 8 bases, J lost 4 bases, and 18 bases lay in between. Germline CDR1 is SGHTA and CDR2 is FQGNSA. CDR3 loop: CASGSQVWGNQPQHF. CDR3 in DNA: TGTGCCAGCGGCTCGCAGGTTTGGGGGAATCAGCCCCAGCATTTT.

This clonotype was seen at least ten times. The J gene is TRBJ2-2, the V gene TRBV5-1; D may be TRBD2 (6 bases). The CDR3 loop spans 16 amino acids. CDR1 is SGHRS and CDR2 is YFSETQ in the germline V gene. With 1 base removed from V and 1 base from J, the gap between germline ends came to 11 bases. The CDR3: CASSLNGGRNTGELFF. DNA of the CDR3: TGCGCCAGCAGCTTGAATGGAGGGAGGAACACCGGGGAGCTGTTTTTT.

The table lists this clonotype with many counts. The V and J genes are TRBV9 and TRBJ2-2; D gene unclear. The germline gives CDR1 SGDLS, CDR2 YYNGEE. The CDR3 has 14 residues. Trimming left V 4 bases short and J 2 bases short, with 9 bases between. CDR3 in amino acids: CASSLTSNTGELFF. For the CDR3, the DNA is TGTGCCAGCAGCCTTACTTCAAACACCGGGGAGCTGTTTTTT.

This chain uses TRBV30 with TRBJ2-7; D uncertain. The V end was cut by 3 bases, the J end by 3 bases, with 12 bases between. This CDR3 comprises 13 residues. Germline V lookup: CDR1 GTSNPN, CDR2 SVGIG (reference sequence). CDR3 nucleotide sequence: TGTGCCTGGAGCCCCCGACGGGTCTACGAGCAGTACTTC. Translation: CAWSPRRVYEQYF.

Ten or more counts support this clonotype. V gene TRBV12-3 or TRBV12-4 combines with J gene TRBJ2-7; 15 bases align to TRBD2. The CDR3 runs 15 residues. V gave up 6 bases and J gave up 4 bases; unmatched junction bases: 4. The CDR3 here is CASSRTSGGAYEQYF. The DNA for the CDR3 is TGTGCCAGCAGCCGGACTAGCGGGGGGGCTTACGAGCAGTACTTC.

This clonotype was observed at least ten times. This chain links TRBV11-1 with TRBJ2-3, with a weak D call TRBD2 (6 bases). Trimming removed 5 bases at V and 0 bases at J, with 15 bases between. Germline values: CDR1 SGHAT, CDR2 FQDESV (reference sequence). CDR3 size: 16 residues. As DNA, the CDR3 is TGTGCCAGCAGCGAGAGGAGGGGTCTTAGCACAGATACGCAGTATTTT. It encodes CASSERRGLSTDTQYF.

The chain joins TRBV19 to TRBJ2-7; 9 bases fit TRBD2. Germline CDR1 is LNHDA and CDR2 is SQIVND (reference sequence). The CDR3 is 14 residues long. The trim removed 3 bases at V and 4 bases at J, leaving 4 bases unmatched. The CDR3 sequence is CASSIRAGGYEQYF. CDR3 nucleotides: TGTGCCAGTAGTATTCGAGCGGGGGGTTACGAGCAGTACTTC.

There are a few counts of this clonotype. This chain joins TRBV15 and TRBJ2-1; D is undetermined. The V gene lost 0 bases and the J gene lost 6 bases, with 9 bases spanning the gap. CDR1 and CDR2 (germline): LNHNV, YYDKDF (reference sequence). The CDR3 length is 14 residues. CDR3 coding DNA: TGTGCCACCAGCAGAGATTTTGCGGTCAATGAGCAGTTCTTC. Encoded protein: CATSRDFAVNEQFF.

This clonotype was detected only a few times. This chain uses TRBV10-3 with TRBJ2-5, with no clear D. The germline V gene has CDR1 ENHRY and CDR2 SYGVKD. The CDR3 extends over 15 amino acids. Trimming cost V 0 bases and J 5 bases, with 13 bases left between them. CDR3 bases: TGTGCCATCAGTGAGTCGTTGGGATTAGGCGAGACCCAGTACTTC. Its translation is CAISESLGLGETQYF.

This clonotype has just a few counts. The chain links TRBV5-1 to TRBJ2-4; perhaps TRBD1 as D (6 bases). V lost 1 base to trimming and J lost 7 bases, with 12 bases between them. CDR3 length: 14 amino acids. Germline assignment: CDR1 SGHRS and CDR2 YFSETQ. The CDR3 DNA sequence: TGCGCCAGCAGCTTGTGGGGGCTCGGCAACATTCAGTACTTC. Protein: CASSLWGLGNIQYF.

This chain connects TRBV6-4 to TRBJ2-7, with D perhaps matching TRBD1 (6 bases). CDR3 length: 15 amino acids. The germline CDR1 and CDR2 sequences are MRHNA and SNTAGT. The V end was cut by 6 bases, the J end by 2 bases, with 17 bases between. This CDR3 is CASRPPLDRAYEQYF. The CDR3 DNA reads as TGTGCCAGCAGACCCCCCCTGGACAGAGCCTACGAGCAGTACTTC.

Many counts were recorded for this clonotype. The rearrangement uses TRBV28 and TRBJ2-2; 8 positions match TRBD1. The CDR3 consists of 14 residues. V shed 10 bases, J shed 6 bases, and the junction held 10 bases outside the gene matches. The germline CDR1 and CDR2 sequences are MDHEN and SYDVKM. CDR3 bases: TGTGCCACCATAAATGACAGGGGCGCCGGGGAGCTGTTTTTT. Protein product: CATINDRGAGELFF.

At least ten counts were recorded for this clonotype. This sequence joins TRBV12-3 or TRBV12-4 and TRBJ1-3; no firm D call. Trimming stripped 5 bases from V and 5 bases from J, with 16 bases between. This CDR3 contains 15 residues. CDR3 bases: TGTGCCAGCAGTCGTCGCCTGGACCCTCGAAACACCATATATTTT. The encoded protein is CASSRRLDPRNTIYF.

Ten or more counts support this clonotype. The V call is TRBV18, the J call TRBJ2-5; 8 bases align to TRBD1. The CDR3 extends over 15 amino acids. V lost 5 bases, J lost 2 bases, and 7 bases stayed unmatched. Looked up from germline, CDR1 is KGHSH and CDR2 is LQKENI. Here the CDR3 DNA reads TGTGCCAGCTCATCAGGGGGCGTCAGTCAAGAGACCCAGTACTTC. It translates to CASSSGGVSQETQYF.

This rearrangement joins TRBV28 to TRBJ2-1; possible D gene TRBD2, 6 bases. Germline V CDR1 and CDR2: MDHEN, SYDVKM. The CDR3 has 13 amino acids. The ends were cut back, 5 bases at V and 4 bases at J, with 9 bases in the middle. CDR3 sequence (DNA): TGTGCCAGCAGTCCGGGACTGTACAATGAGCAGTTCTTC. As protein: CASSPGLYNEQFF. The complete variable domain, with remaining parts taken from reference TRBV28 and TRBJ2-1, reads DVKVTQSSRYLVKRTGEKVFLECVQDMDHENMFWYRQDPGLGLRLIYFSYDVKMKEKGDIPEGYSVSREKKERFSLILESASTNQTSMYLCASSPGLYNEQFFGPGTRLTVL.

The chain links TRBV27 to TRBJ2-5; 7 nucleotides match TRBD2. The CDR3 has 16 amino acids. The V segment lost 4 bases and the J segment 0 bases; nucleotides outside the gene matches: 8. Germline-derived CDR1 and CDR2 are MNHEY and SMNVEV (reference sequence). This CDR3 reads CASSSGSGGYQETQYF. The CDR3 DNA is TGTGCCAGCAGTTCGGGGTCCGGGGGGTACCAAGAGACCCAGTACTTC.

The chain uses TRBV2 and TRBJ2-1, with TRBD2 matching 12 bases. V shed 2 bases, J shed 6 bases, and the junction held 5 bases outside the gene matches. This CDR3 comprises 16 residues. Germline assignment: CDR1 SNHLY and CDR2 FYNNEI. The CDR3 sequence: CASSELAGGPGNEQFF. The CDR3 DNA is TGTGCCAGCAGTGAACTAGCGGGGGGGCCTGGCAATGAGCAGTTCTTC.

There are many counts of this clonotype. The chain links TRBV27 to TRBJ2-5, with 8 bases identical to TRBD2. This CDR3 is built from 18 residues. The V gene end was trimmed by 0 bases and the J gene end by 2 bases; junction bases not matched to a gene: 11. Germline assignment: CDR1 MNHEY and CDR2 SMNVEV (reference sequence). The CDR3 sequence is CASSLSGSLSGGQETQYF. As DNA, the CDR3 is TGTGCCAGCAGTTTATCGGGATCCCTGTCGGGGGGGCAAGAGACCCAGTACTTC.